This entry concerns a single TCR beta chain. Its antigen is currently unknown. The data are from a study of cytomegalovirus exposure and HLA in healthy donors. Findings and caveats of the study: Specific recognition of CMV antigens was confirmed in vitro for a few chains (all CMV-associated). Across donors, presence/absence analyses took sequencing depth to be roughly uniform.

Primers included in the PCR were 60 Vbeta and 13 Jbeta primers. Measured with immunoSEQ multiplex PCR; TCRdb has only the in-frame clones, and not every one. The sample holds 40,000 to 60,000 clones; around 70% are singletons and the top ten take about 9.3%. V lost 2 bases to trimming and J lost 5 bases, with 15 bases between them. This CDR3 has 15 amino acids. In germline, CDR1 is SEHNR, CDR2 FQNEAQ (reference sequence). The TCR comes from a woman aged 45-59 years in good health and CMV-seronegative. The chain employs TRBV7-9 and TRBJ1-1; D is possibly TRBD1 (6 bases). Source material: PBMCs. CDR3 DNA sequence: TGTGCCAGCAGCTTAAAACAGGGCGGGTGGACTGAAGCTTTCTTT. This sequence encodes CASSLKQGGWTEAFF.